This T cell receptor beta chain is from a study of tumor and adjacent non-tumor tissue in lung cancer. Turning to the study itself: Patients comprised 12 adenocarcinoma, a couple of squamous cell carcinoma and 1 small cell lung cancer.

V was clipped by 2 bases and J by 2 bases, with 12 bases between them. Germline values: CDR1 WSHSY, CDR2 SAAADI. CDR3 size: 15 residues. The library came from three nested PCR rounds adapted from ARM-PCR protocols. TCRdb reanalysed the multiplex PCR reads using MiXCR and keeps one entry per CDR3 protein. The sample lists under 95,000 distinct CDR3 sequences; 61% were seen once. RNA was extracted from bulk tissue without any cell sorting. Sequenced material: lung tumor tissue. The chain recombines TRBV10-2 with TRBJ2-5; TRBD1 might be the D (5 bases). The TCR originated in a man between 65 and 85 years old with non-small cell lung cancer. CDR3 nucleotides: TGCGCCAGCAGTGAGGTGACAGAACCTCAAGAGACCCAGTACTTC. The encoded protein is CASSEVTEPQETQYF.